These T cell receptor beta chains were read from a single sample in a study of identical twins. TCRdb called the 5' RACE reads again in MiXCR, with one record for every CDR3 protein. Of fewer than 250,000 distinct CDR3 sequences listed, roughly 10% are singletons. Source material: memory (CD45RO+) T cells sorted from blood. The receptors derive from a woman aged 18-30 years in good health. The CDR3 runs from the conserved cysteine through the conserved F or W. The order of the fields is J gene, V gene, clone size, D gene, CDR3 protein, CDR3 DNA. The D gene is left open where the match is weak. Clone sizes are given selectively: once, few, many, or a class where the clone is expanded.

j_gene: TRBJ2-7; v_gene: TRBV6-5; abundance: few; d_gene: NA; CDR3aa: CASSYGSTGPYEQYF; CDR3nt: TGTGCCAGCAGTTACGGGTCCACAGGTCCCTACGAGCAGTACTTC
j_gene: TRBJ2-1; v_gene: TRBV5-4; abundance: many; d_gene: TRBD1; CDR3aa: CASSLARVVWDRLSSYNEQFF; CDR3nt: TGTGCCAGCAGCTTGGCCAGAGTGGTTTGGGACAGGCTGAGCTCCTACAATGAGCAGTTCTTC
j_gene: TRBJ1-1; v_gene: TRBV5-1; abundance: many; d_gene: NA; CDR3aa: CASSLGGLGTEAFF; CDR3nt: TGCGCCAGCAGCTTGGGTGGGTTGGGCACTGAAGCTTTCTTT
j_gene: TRBJ2-1; v_gene: TRBV20-1; abundance: few; d_gene: NA; CDR3aa: CSARDPRVGEQFF; CDR3nt: TGCAGTGCTAGAGATCCAAGGGTAGGCGAGCAGTTCTTC
j_gene: TRBJ2-3; v_gene: TRBV5-1; abundance: few; d_gene: NA; CDR3aa: CASSLSETDTQYF; CDR3nt: TGCGCCAGCAGCTTGTCGGAGACAGATACGCAGTATTTT
j_gene: TRBJ2-5; v_gene: TRBV20-1; abundance: many; d_gene: TRBD2; CDR3aa: CSARDTSGGLPAQYF; CDR3nt: TGCAGTGCTAGAGATACTAGCGGGGGGCTCCCGGCCCAGTACTTC
j_gene: TRBJ2-1; v_gene: TRBV5-1; abundance: few; d_gene: NA; CDR3aa: CASRRENNEQFF; CDR3nt: TGCGCCAGCCGGAGAGAGAACAATGAGCAGTTCTTC
j_gene: TRBJ1-1; v_gene: TRBV20-1; abundance: NA; d_gene: NA; CDR3aa: CSARGGTGAFF; CDR3nt: TGCAGTGCTAGAGGAGGCACGGGAGCTTTCTTT
j_gene: TRBJ1-1; v_gene: TRBV5-1; abundance: NA; d_gene: NA; CDR3aa: CASSLRAEVNTEAFF; CDR3nt: TGCGCCAGCAGCTTAAGGGCGGAGGTGAACACTGAAGCTTTCTTT
j_gene: TRBJ2-1; v_gene: TRBV12-3/TRBV12-4; abundance: large; d_gene: TRBD1; CDR3aa: CASSFGQGRYNEQFF; CDR3nt: TGTGCCAGCAGTTTTGGACAGGGGAGGTACAATGAGCAGTTCTTC
j_gene: TRBJ1-2; v_gene: TRBV12-3/TRBV12-4; abundance: few; d_gene: NA; CDR3aa: CASKGTMTFGYTF; CDR3nt: TGTGCCAGCAAGGGGACTATGACTTTCGGCTACACCTTC
j_gene: TRBJ2-5; v_gene: TRBV5-4; abundance: once; d_gene: NA; CDR3aa: CASSDPGTEETQYF; CDR3nt: TGTGCCAGCAGCGACCCGGGAACGGAAGAGACCCAGTACTTC
j_gene: TRBJ2-2; v_gene: TRBV4-3; abundance: few; d_gene: TRBD2; CDR3aa: CASSRQPPGLALIGELFF; CDR3nt: TGCGCCAGCAGCCGACAACCCCCGGGACTAGCATTGATCGGGGAGCTGTTTTTT
j_gene: TRBJ1-1; v_gene: TRBV12-3/TRBV12-4; abundance: many; d_gene: TRBD1; CDR3aa: CASRNRDRGGTEAFF; CDR3nt: TGTGCCAGCAGAAACCGGGACAGGGGTGGCACTGAAGCTTTCTTT
j_gene: TRBJ2-2; v_gene: TRBV18; abundance: few; d_gene: NA; CDR3aa: CASSPRRDGLSTGELFF; CDR3nt: TGTGCCAGCTCACCACGAAGGGACGGACTAAGCACCGGGGAGCTGTTTTTT
j_gene: TRBJ2-5; v_gene: TRBV4-3; abundance: NA; d_gene: NA; CDR3aa: CASSRNRLETQYF; CDR3nt: TGCGCCAGCAGCCGGAACAGGTTAGAGACCCAGTACTTC
j_gene: TRBJ2-5; v_gene: TRBV20-1; abundance: many; d_gene: NA; CDR3aa: CSAREGGGPVRTQYF; CDR3nt: TGCAGTGCTAGAGAAGGGGGGGGGCCAGTTAGGACCCAGTACTTC
j_gene: TRBJ1-1; v_gene: TRBV10-3; abundance: few; d_gene: TRBD1; CDR3aa: CAISTTGANTEAFF; CDR3nt: TGTGCCATCTCCACGACAGGGGCGAACACTGAAGCTTTCTTT
j_gene: TRBJ2-2; v_gene: TRBV9; abundance: few; d_gene: TRBD2; CDR3aa: CASSGLAGGLPGELFF; CDR3nt: TGTGCCAGCAGCGGACTAGCGGGGGGGCTCCCCGGGGAGCTGTTTTTT
j_gene: TRBJ1-6; v_gene: TRBV10-2; abundance: few; d_gene: NA; CDR3aa: CASSGMRVAAPLHF; CDR3nt: TGCGCCAGCAGTGGTATGAGGGTAGCGGCACCCCTCCACTTT
j_gene: TRBJ2-3; v_gene: TRBV5-4; abundance: many; d_gene: TRBD2; CDR3aa: CASSLQRGTDTQYF; CDR3nt: TGTGCCAGCAGCTTGCAGCGGGGGACAGATACGCAGTATTTT
j_gene: TRBJ2-7; v_gene: TRBV6-1; abundance: NA; d_gene: TRBD1; CDR3aa: CASRPTGVYEQYF; CDR3nt: TGTGCCAGCAGGCCGACAGGGGTCTACGAGCAGTACTTC
j_gene: TRBJ2-2; v_gene: TRBV20-1; abundance: NA; d_gene: TRBD2; CDR3aa: CSALNPGLAGVNTGELFF; CDR3nt: TGCAGTGCGCTCAACCCGGGACTAGCGGGGGTTAACACCGGGGAGCTGTTTTTT
j_gene: TRBJ2-1; v_gene: TRBV20-1; abundance: NA; d_gene: TRBD1; CDR3aa: CSAQGATSNEQFF; CDR3nt: TGCAGTGCCCAGGGGGCTACGAGCAATGAGCAGTTCTTC
j_gene: TRBJ2-2; v_gene: TRBV27; abundance: few; d_gene: NA; CDR3aa: CASSLSFLSGELFF; CDR3nt: TGTGCCAGCAGTTTATCCTTTTTGTCCGGGGAGCTGTTTTTT
j_gene: TRBJ1-1; v_gene: TRBV27; abundance: NA; d_gene: TRBD1; CDR3aa: CASSFTDRGMGEAFF; CDR3nt: TGTGCCAGCAGTTTTACGGACAGGGGTATGGGTGAAGCTTTCTTT
j_gene: TRBJ1-5; v_gene: TRBV6-5; abundance: NA; d_gene: NA; CDR3aa: CASSYGGANQPQHF; CDR3nt: TGTGCCAGCAGTTACGGAGGGGCTAATCAGCCCCAGCATTTT
j_gene: TRBJ2-7; v_gene: TRBV20-1; abundance: NA; d_gene: NA; CDR3aa: CSARPGAGLFEQYF; CDR3nt: TGCAGTGCTAGACCCGGGGCAGGGCTGTTCGAGCAGTACTTC